This entry describes one T cell receptor (beta chain). Its specific antigen is unknown. It has no much larger one-base neighbor in the sample; base qualities were not kept. This entry belongs to a study of T cell changes during pregnancy in multiple sclerosis (dated by TCRdb to the late 2010s). Study-level background: The study looked at changes in the T cell repertoire across pregnancy in women with multiple sclerosis.

Library prep was done by the immunoSEQ multiplex PCR assay. In its TCRdb copy, this immuneACCESS table keeps in-frame sequences only and misses some clones. Where compared with another copy, unresolved V genes explain less than half of these, and the others have no known cause. Recorded for this sample are about 66,000 clones; 75% to 95% of them occurred a single time. Of the sample, approximately 5% falls within the top ten clones. The CDR3 measures 15 amino acids from cysteine to phenylalanine. The entry retains the CDR3 DNA only, 45 bases that are in frame from base 1. A distance of 12 bases separates the germline ends of V and J, which lose 0 bases and 4 bases respectively.

This TCR was sampled from a female donor with multiple sclerosis, enrolled in a pregnancy study. The rearranged segments are TRBV23-1 and TRBJ1-1, with the identity of the D gene unclear. TRBV23-1 belongs to the ORF category, with a function that is uncertain. The sample consisted of CD8+ T cells from peripheral blood mononuclear cells, taken before pregnancy. The DNA sequence is TGCGCCAGCAGTCAATCTAGCACCCAGAGCACTGAAGCTTTCTTT. Its protein reads: CASSQSSTQSTEAFF.